The TCR beta chain described here comes from a study of spatial heterogeneity in lung cancer. This clonotype ranks as medium-sized. Every TCR cDNA molecule carried a tag that served as a unique molecular identifier. TCRdb independently ran MiXCR on the 5' RACE reads; one entry per CDR3 protein. The table has about 3,100 distinct CDR3 sequences, 4.5% to 5% seen once. CDR3 length: 13 residues. Germline lookup yields CDR1 DFQATT and CDR2 SNEGSKA (reference sequence). Between the trimmed V and J ends, which lost 2 bases and 9 bases, there was a span of 13 bases. Time point reported: sample taken at primary tumor resection. The donors comprised about 70 untreated early-stage non-small cell lung cancer patients. Tumor, nontumor lung or frozen PBMC supplied whole RNA that was sequenced unsorted.

The clonotype was recovered from a male donor with early-stage non-small cell lung cancer. The V call is TRBV20-1, the J call TRBJ2-2; D remains ambiguous. The material was normal lung tissue next to the tumor, obtained at surgery. This CDR3 reads CSARTQGIRELFF. CDR3 DNA sequence: TGCAGTGCTAGAACCCAAGGGATCCGGGAGCTGTTTTTT.